Below are 10 T cell receptor beta chains sequenced from a single sample in a study of tumor-infiltrating lymphocytes in primary liver carcinoma. Making TCR beta cDNA involved around 500 ng total RNA and a constant-region primer. ARM-PCR, slightly modified, supplied the TCR beta libraries through three nested multiplex PCR rounds. Each of the first two PCR rounds ran approximately 10 cycles with TRBV1-TRBV30 forward and C-beta reverse primers. In TCRdb, the multiplex PCR reads were re-called with MiXCR into one record per CDR3 protein. The sample contains approximately 80,000 distinct CDR3 sequences, roughly 72% of which appear only once. Starting material for RNA and DNA co-extraction consisted of about 17-34 mg of unsorted bulk tissue. The material sequenced was tumor-adjacent normal liver tissue. These receptors were obtained from a man aged 35 to 55 with primary liver carcinoma and hepatitis B virus infection.

There are many counts of this clonotype. This could be a read error, since a much larger clone is one nucleotide away. This chain joins TRBV6-1 and TRBJ1-4; 8 bases agree with TRBD1. CDR1 and CDR2 (germline): MNHNS, SASEGT. The CDR3 loop spans 15 amino acids. The CDR3 spells CASSVQGVTNERLFF. In DNA, the CDR3 is TGTGCCAGCAGTGTACAGGGGGTAACTAATGAAAGACTGTTTTTT.

About this clonotype: The CDR3 end shows no conserved phenylalanine or tryptophan, and so a read error is likely. The chain couples TRBV28 to TRBJ2-7; D possibly matches TRBD1 or TRBD2 (7 bases each). CDR3 size: 15 residues. CDR1 is MDHEN and CDR2 is SYDVKM in the germline V gene. V lost 5 bases and J lost 5, with 19 bases in between. CDR3 in amino acids: CASSPGHQGGDEQYL. The CDR3 DNA follows: TGTGCCAGCAGTCCCGGACACCAGGGGGGGGACGAGCAGTACCTC.

On this clonotype itself: One end of the junction does not line up with germline, which may come from a read error. CDR3 sequence: CANSPTDYNEQFF. The DNA for the CDR3 is TGTGCCAACAGCCCCACCGACTACAATGAACAGTTCTTC. V is TRBV6-2 or TRBV6-3 and J is TRBJ2-1, with D perhaps matching TRBD2 (5 bases). The CDR3 is 13 residues long. Germline loops: CDR1 MNHEY, CDR2 SVGEGT.

Sample share makes this clonotype medium-sized (0.01 to 0.1%). The genes are TRBV4-1 and TRBJ2-3, with a weak D call TRBD1 (6 bases). The CDR3 sequence is 14 residues long. The ends were cut back, 1 base at V and 8 bases at J, with 13 bases in the middle. The V gene's germline CDR1 is MGHRA and CDR2 YSYEKL. CDR3 in DNA: TGCGCCAGCAGCCAAGGCTCGATGGGGGCTACGCAGTATTTT. Its translation: CASSQGSMGATQYF.

This clonotype showed up many times. This chain links TRBV28 with TRBJ2-3, with 13 bases matching TRBD2. Germline V gene lookup returns CDR1 MDHEN and CDR2 SYDVKM. The ends lost 6 bases at V and 4 bases at J; junction bases unmatched: 4. This CDR3 is built from 15 residues. CDR3 nucleotides: TGTGCCAGCAGAAGGACTAGCGGGAGATCAGATACGCAGTATTTT. Residues: CASRRTSGRSDTQYF.

Worth noting for this clonotype: The germline gene is not matched at one end of the junction; a read error may be the cause. The chain employs TRBV12-3 or TRBV12-4 and TRBJ2-7; D gene uncertain. This CDR3 contains 12 residues. In DNA form, the CDR3 reads TGTGAAAGCAGTTTACTCTCCTACAAGCAGTGCTTC. Protein product: CESSLLSYKQCF.

The chain uses TRBV11-1 and TRBJ2-1; D might be TRBD1 (6 bases). The CDR3 is 15 amino acids. Trimming shortened V by 6 bases and J by 6 bases, and 18 bases separated the two germline ends. Per the germline V gene, CDR1 is SGHAT and CDR2 is FQDESV (reference sequence). The CDR3 DNA follows: TGTGCCAGCAGGAAGGGGACAATCTTCTCCAATGAGCAGTTCTTC. This translates into CASRKGTIFSNEQFF.

Details on this clonotype: A read error may be the cause here, since a much bigger clone is one base away. This chain links TRBV28 with TRBJ1-3; no firm D call. Per the germline V gene, CDR1 is MDHEN and CDR2 is SYDVKM. This CDR3 has 15 residues. Trimming removed 7 bases at V and 4 bases at J, with 17 bases between. CDR3 sequence reads: CASNWNANAGNTIYF. CDR3 bases: TGTGCCAGCAATTGGAATGCGAATGCGGGAAACACCATATATTTT.

To note about this clonotype: The conserved final phenylalanine or tryptophan is absent from the CDR3, which likely points to a read error. Because the CDR3's place on the DNA is in doubt, the DNA is left out and the CDR3 is given as listed by TCRdb. The chain recombines TRBV6-1 with TRBJ1-2; the D call of TRBD1 is as the table states it, not checked on the DNA. CDR1 is MNHNS and CDR2 is SASEGT in the germline V gene. The CDR3 has 16 amino acids, counting both end residues. CDR3 residues: CASSEARRGRNYGYTL.

Note on this clonotype: This may stem from a read error, because a much larger clone lies one nucleotide away. This sequence joins TRBV6-6 and TRBJ2-7; D possibly uses TRBD1 or TRBD2 (6 bases each). Germline CDR1 and CDR2: MNHNY and SVGAGI (reference sequence). Trimming stripped 6 bases from V and 3 bases from J, with 24 bases between. The CDR3 is 17 amino acids. This CDR3 is CASSPGLNREQNYEQYF. CDR3 coding DNA: TGTGCCAGCAGCCCTGGACTAAACAGGGAGCAGAACTACGAGCAGTACTTC.